Described below is a single T cell receptor beta chain sequence and its context. The antigen remains unidentified. The PCR ran on 60 Vbeta and 13 Jbeta primers. Profiled with immunoSEQ multiplex PCR; TCRdb holds only in-frame clones, not every one. The table lists 100,000 or so clones, about 84% of them singletons. The donors comprised healthy bone marrow donors. Trimming removed 7 bases at V and 5 bases at J, with 21 bases between. The CDR3 covers 16 residues. CDR1 LNHDA and CDR2 SQIVND come from the germline V gene (reference sequence). The sample belongs to a study of cytomegalovirus exposure and HLA in healthy donors. The study, taken as a whole, reports: Most TCR sequences were seen very rarely across donors, but some public TCRs occurred in many. A missense DCLRE1C variant was associated with V- and J-gene trimming of TCR beta chains in a later analysis, and an independent cohort replicated the association. The investigators catalogued 180 or so TCR beta chains as cytomegalovirus-associated.

Sequences were obtained from PBMCs. The chain is built from TRBV19 and TRBJ1-5; D unclear. The clonotype comes from a man aged 18 to 30 in good health and CMV-seronegative. The CDR3 protein is CASISSHGVWDQPQHF. CDR3 DNA sequence: TGTGCCAGTATTTCCTCACACGGGGTGTGGGATCAGCCCCAGCATTTT. Full variable domain (rest looked up from reference TRBV19 and TRBJ1-5): DGGITQSPKYLFRKEGQNVTLSCEQNLNHDAMYWYRQDPGQGLRLIYYSQIVNDFQKGDIAEGYSVSREKKESFPLTVTSAQKNPTAFYLCASISSHGVWDQPQHFGDGTRLSIL.